The 3 T cell receptor beta chains presented below share a single source sample, sequenced in a study of regulatory T cells in long-lasting Graves disease. Time point noted: persistent/refractory GD, antithyroid drugs over 5 years with positive TRAb. Construction of the TCR library relied on RNA isolated from PBMCs. Assembly of TCR beta libraries relied on iRepertoire HTBI primers together with Arm-PCR of CDR3 regions. In TCRdb, the multiplex PCR reads were re-called with MiXCR into one record per CDR3 protein. Here the sample spans hundreds of thousands of distinct CDR3 sequences, around 30% being singletons. The input for sequencing was peripheral blood mononuclear cells (PBMCs), taken when the disease was refractory, from a patient treated with antithyroid drugs. The source of these receptors is a female donor with Graves disease.

The chain couples TRBV20-1 to TRBJ1-5, with D unresolved. The CDR3 is 13 residues long. The V gene lost 4 bases and the J gene lost 4 bases, with 11 bases spanning the gap. Germline CDR1 and CDR2: DFQATT and SNEGSKA (reference sequence). CDR3 sequence reads: CSAKDPGNQPQHF. The CDR3 DNA is TGCAGTGCTAAGGATCCAGGAAATCAGCCCCAGCATTTT.

The CDR3 DNA reads as TGTGCCAGCACCCCGGGAGGGGCGCCCGCTTTCTTT. It is translated as CASTPGGAPAFF. The rearrangement uses TRBV7-9 and TRBJ1-1, with D tentatively TRBD1 (5 bases). This CDR3 contains 12 residues. Germline-derived CDR1 and CDR2 are SEHNR and FQNEAQ (reference sequence). V was clipped by 7 bases and J by 11 bases, with 17 bases between them.

The table lists this clonotype with many counts. This sequence joins TRBV2 and TRBJ2-1, with a weak D call TRBD1 (6 bases). The germline V and J ends were trimmed by 6 bases and 0 bases, with 9 bases remaining between them. Germline V lookup: CDR1 SNHLY, CDR2 FYNNEI. CDR3 length equals 14 residues. The CDR3: CASRRGSSYNEQFF. The DNA for the CDR3 is TGTGCCAGCAGGAGGGGGTCCTCCTACAATGAGCAGTTCTTC.